Sequencing of this TCR beta chain was carried out in a study of Ad26.COV2.S vaccination and SARS-CoV-2 variants. Sequencing used immunoSEQ multiplex PCR; TCRdb keeps in-frame clones, though not all of them. Seen here are 410,000 or so clones, approximately 90% observed once, and the top ten hold about 1.6%. With 7 bases removed from V and 7 bases from J, the gap between germline ends came to 13 bases. Germline CDR1 LNHDA, CDR2 SQIVND (reference sequence). This CDR3 is built from 13 residues. Treatment indicated: roughly 20 received Ad26.COV2.S at low or high dose, single or two shots; 5 received placebo; per-sample allocation not given. Sampling occurred on day 63 after the first vaccine or placebo injection.

This rearrangement joins TRBV19 to TRBJ2-2; maybe TRBD2 (5 bases). This specimen consisted of peripheral blood, obtained in a trial of Ad26.COV2.S vaccine versus placebo. The sequence was collected from a person aged 18-65 years who received the Ad26.COV2.S COVID-19 vaccine or a placebo. CDR3 sequence (DNA): TGTGCCAGTACCATCCACGGGATCGGGGAGCTGTTTTTT. Translated: CASTIHGIGELFF.